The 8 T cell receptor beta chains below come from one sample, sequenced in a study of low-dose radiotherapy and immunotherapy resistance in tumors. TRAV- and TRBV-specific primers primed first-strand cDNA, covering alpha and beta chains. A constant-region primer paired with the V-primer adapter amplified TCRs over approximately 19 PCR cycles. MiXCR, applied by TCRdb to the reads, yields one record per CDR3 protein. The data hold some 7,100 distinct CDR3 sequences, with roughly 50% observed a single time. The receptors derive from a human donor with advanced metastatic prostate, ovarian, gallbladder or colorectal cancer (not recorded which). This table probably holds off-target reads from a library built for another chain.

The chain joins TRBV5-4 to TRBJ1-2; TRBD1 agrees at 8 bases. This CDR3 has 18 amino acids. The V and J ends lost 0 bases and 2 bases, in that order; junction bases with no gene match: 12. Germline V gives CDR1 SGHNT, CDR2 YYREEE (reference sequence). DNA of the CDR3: TGTGCCAGCAGCTTGGCCGGACAGGGAAGGGGATGGAACTATGGCTACACCTTC. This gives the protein CASSLAGQGRGWNYGYTF.

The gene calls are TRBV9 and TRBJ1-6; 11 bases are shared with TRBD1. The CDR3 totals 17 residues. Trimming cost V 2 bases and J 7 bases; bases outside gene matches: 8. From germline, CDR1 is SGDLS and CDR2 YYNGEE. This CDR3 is CASSVSTGTGGNSPLHF. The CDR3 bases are TGTGCCAGCAGCGTCTCCACCGGGACAGGGGGGAATTCACCCCTCCACTTT.

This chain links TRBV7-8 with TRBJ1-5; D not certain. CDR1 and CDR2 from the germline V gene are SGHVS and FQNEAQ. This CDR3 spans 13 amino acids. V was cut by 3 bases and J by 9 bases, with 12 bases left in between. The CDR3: CASSLGSLRPQHF. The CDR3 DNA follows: TGTGCCAGCAGCTTGGGAAGCCTTCGGCCCCAGCATTTT.

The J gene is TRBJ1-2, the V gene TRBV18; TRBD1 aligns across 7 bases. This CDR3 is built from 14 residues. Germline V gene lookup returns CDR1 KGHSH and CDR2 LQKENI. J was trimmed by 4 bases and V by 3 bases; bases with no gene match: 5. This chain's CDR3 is CASSPIQGSYGYTF. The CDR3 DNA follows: TGTGCCAGCTCACCTATACAGGGGTCCTATGGCTACACCTTC. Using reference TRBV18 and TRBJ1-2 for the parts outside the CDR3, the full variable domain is NAGVMQNPRHLVRRRGQEARLRCSPMKGHSHVYWYRQLPEEGLKFMVYLQKENIIDESGMPKERFSAEFPKEGPSILRIQQVVRGDSAAYFCASSPIQGSYGYTFGSGTRLTVV.

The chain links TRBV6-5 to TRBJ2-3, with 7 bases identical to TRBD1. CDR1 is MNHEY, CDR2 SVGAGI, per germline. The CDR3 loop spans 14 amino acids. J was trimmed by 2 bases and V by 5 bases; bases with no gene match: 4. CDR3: CASSHRGYTDTQYF. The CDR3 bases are TGTGCCAGCAGTCACAGGGGTTACACAGATACGCAGTATTTT.

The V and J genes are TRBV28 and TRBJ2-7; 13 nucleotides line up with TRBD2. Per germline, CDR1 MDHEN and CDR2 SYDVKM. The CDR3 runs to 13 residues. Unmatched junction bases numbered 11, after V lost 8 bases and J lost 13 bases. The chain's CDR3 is CASQTSGRPLGYF. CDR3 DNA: TGTGCCAGCCAGACTAGCGGGAGGCCCCTGGGATACTTC.

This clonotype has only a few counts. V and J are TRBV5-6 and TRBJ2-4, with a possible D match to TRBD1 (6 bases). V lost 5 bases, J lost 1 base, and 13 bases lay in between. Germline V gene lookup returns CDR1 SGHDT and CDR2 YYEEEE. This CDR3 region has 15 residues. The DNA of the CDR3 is TGTGCCAGCAGGGCTTACAGGGATGCCAAAAACATTCAGTACTTC. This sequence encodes CASRAYRDAKNIQYF. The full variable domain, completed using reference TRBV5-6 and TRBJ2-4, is DAGVTQSPTHLIKTRGQQVTLRCSPKSGHDTVSWYQQALGQGPQFIFQYYEEEERQRGNFPDRFSGHQFPNYSSELNVNALLLGDSALYLCASRAYRDAKNIQYFGAGTRLSVL.

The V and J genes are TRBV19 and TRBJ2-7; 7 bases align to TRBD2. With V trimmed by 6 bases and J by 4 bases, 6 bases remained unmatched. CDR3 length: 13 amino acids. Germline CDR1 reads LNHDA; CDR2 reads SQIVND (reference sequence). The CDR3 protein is CASSDLAEYEQYF. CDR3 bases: TGTGCCAGTAGCGATCTAGCGGAATACGAGCAGTACTTC.